This T cell receptor (beta chain) emerged from a study of blood T cell repertoires in COVID-19 (dated by TCRdb to the early 2020s). Describing the broader study: The collaborator samples originated in the United States, Italy and Spain and spanned the acute and convalescent phases of COVID-19. The material from the prospective study consisted of cDNA or gDNA derived from T cells, B-cell-depleted T cells, or PBMCs. The dataset comprised deeply sampled blood TCRbeta repertoires from subjects exposed to, actively infected with, or recovered from COVID-19. A freely available public database, intended as a resource for researchers studying the immune response to SARS-CoV-2, is where the repertoires were released. Samples were obtained from the ongoing ImmuneRACE study (first 160 participants) and from over 1,000 subjects provided by 6 global collaborators. Sample metadata almost always included a de-identified subject ID, COVID-19 status, age in years and sex. Where available, HLA class I and class II types were taken from metadata supplied by the sample provider and were not determined by assay-based typing. Study-wide conclusions, independent of this receptor: Clinical and demographic metadata were provided uncurated, with the amount varying by source and participant.

With respect to this clone: The antigen it recognizes is unknown. Base qualities were left out, and no much larger clone turns up one base away.

TCRbeta CDR3 regions were amplified from genomic DNA using the immunoSEQ Assay, a bias-controlled multiplex PCR. The authors' pipeline ran thus. The number of nucleated cells in each sample was estimated by amplification of reference gene primers within the assay. Sequence reads were collapsed and filtered to measure the absolute abundance of every unique TCRbeta CDR3 rearrangement. For each sample, productive Simpson clonality was calculated by taking the square root of Simpson's diversity index across productive rearrangements. TCRdb provides this immuneACCESS table in a form limited to in-frame rearrangements. Some clones are lacking; in checked studies, under half of them reflect an unresolved V gene, and why the rest are absent is not known. D and trimming come from the DNA, and the V and J calls and clone size come from that table. For this sample the table gives about 81,000 clones, of which roughly 80% were detected only once. The ten largest clones take up around 13% of the sample.

Each collaborating institution followed its own protocols to collect whole blood in K2EDTA tubes. For TCRbeta analysis, collaborators shipped samples in one of three forms: frozen whole blood, isolated PBMCs, or DNA extracted from either of those sample types. Reading from cysteine to phenylalanine, the CDR3 counts 16 amino acids. Only the CDR3 part of the read is kept: 48 bases, read in frame from the first base. The V end gives up 1 base and the J end 5 bases, leaving 5 bases in the junction not matched to a gene. For CDR1 and CDR2, the germline V gene lists SGHVS and FNYEAQ. This receptor was identified in a human donor in a cohort sampled during active COVID-19. This receptor chain uses TRBV7-6 and TRBJ2-3, with 11 central nucleotides matching TRBD2. Sequencing used peripheral blood. The DNA is as follows: TGTGCCAGCAGCTTAGATAGCGGGGGGGCGATAGATACGCAGTATTTT. It is translated as CASSLDSGGAIDTQYF.